The 32 T cell receptor beta chains below all came from one sample that was sequenced in a study of blood T cell repertoires in COVID-19. Sequencing used immunoSEQ multiplex PCR; TCRdb keeps in-frame clones, though not all of them. This sample carries around 500,000 clones, about 88% of them seen once, and the ten largest clones take approximately 8%. Sample: PBMCs or T cells enriched from blood (not recorded which). The receptors derive from an older woman who had recovered from COVID-19.

The chain couples TRBV7-2 to TRBJ2-4, with D possibly matching TRBD2 (5 bases). The CDR3 is made up of 13 amino acids. Germline CDR1 SGHTA, CDR2 FQGNSA. V gave up 5 bases and J gave up 6 bases, with 11 bases separating them. The CDR3 sequence is CASSPGIGNIQYF. The CDR3 region has the DNA TGTGCCAGCAGCCCGGGGATAGGAAACATTCAGTACTTC.

The chain recombines TRBV10-3 with TRBJ1-5; D not certain. The length of the CDR3 is 12 residues. The V end lost 6 bases, the J end lost 3 bases, and 6 bases lay between the germline ends. Germline CDR1 ENHRY, CDR2 SYGVKD. CDR3 sequence: CAIRGANQPQHF. DNA of the CDR3: TGTGCCATCAGAGGAGCCAATCAGCCCCAGCATTTT.

This chain connects TRBV7-2 to TRBJ1-3, with D perhaps matching TRBD1 (6 bases). This CDR3 region has 14 residues. The ends were cut back, 1 base at V and 4 bases at J, with 8 bases in the middle. Germline CDR1 is SGHTA and CDR2 is FQGNSA. CDR3 loop: CASSLGGLGNTIYF. The CDR3 DNA sequence: TGTGCCAGCAGCTTAGGGGGGCTAGGAAACACCATATATTTT. The entire variable domain, with the rest obtained from reference TRBV7-2 and TRBJ1-3, is as follows: GAGVSQSPSNKVTEKGKDVELRCDPISGHTALYWYRQSLGQGLEFLIYFQGNSAPDKSGLPSDRFSAERTGGSVSTLTIQRTQQEDSAVYLCASSLGGLGNTIYFGEGSWLTVV.

The sample holds one count of this clone. V usage is TRBV19 and J usage is TRBJ2-1; TRBD2 agrees at 15 bases. This CDR3 has 16 residues. The germline gives CDR1 LNHDA, CDR2 SQIVND (reference sequence). With V trimmed by 4 bases and J by 8 bases, 6 bases remained unmatched. CDR3 sequence reads: CASSTRTSGGAYEQFF. CDR3 nucleotide sequence: TGTGCCAGTAGTACTCGGACTAGCGGGGGGGCGTATGAGCAGTTCTTC.

The V and J genes are TRBV7-8 and TRBJ1-1; D gene uncertain. Germline V gives CDR1 SGHVS, CDR2 FQNEAQ. The CDR3 sequence is 14 residues long. V lost 2 bases, J lost 1 base, and 8 bases lay in between. Here the CDR3 reads CASSLRSGNTEAFF. The CDR3 DNA is TGTGCCAGCAGCTTAAGGTCGGGGAACACTGAAGCTTTCTTT.

The gene calls are TRBV7-9 and TRBJ2-1; D perhaps matches TRBD2 (5 bases). The CDR3 length is 15 residues. V was cut by 2 bases and J by 8 bases, with 16 bases left in between. CDR1 and CDR2 (germline): SEHNR, FQNEAQ (reference sequence). CDR3 bases: TGTGCCAGCAGCTTATCCGGACTCCGTTTTGATGAGCAGTTCTTC. As protein: CASSLSGLRFDEQFF. Full variable domain (outside the CDR3, taken from reference TRBV7-9 and TRBJ2-1): DTGVSQNPRHKITKRGQNVTFRCDPISEHNRLYWYRQTLGQGPEFLTYFQNEAQLEKSRLLSDRFSAERPKGSFSTLEIQRTEQGDSAMYLCASSLSGLRFDEQFFGPGTRLTVL.

The rearrangement joins TRBV11-2 to TRBJ1-3, with TRBD1 matching 8 bases. This CDR3 region has 15 residues. Looked up from germline, CDR1 is SGHAT and CDR2 is FQNNGV. The V segment lost 4 bases and the J segment 4 bases; nucleotides outside the gene matches: 6. The CDR3 DNA sequence: TGTGCCAGCAGCTCCCGGACAGGGTCGGGAAACACCATATATTTT. Amino acid sequence: CASSSRTGSGNTIYF.

V gene TRBV5-1 combines with J gene TRBJ1-1; the match to TRBD1 covers 9 bases. This CDR3 has 15 residues. J was trimmed by 5 bases and V by 3 bases; bases with no gene match: 8. Per germline, CDR1 SGHRS and CDR2 YFSETQ. CDR3 DNA sequence: TGCGCCAGCAGCTCAAAGGGACAGGGAGGGACTGAAGCTTTCTTT. Translating gives CASSSKGQGGTEAFF.

The V call is TRBV19, the J call TRBJ1-1; D is ambiguous. V was cut by 1 base and J by 10 bases, with 10 bases left in between. Germline CDR1 reads LNHDA; CDR2 reads SQIVND (reference sequence). The CDR3 covers 12 residues. This CDR3 reads CASSIGGVGAFF. The CDR3 DNA sequence: TGTGCCAGTAGTATAGGAGGTGTCGGAGCTTTCTTT.

The chain carries TRBV3-1 (or the pseudogene TRBV3-2) and TRBJ1-1; 9 bases align to TRBD1. Germline V lookup: CDR1 LGHDT, CDR2 YNNKEL (reference sequence). The CDR3 totals 14 residues. Trimming removed 5 bases from V and 5 bases from J; junction bases left unmatched: 6. CDR3 sequence: CASSLGQGTTEAFF. In nucleotides, the CDR3 is TGTGCCAGCAGCTTAGGACAGGGGACTACTGAAGCTTTCTTT.

The chain employs TRBV7-6 and TRBJ2-4; TRBD2 matches 8 bases. This CDR3 spans 18 amino acids. Per germline, CDR1 SGHVS and CDR2 FNYEAQ. Trimming at V came to 1 base and at J to 2 bases, leaving 10 bases not matched to a gene. CDR3 protein: CASSLDGAGGLPKNIQYF. CDR3 DNA sequence: TGTGCCAGCAGCTTAGATGGGGCGGGGGGATTACCCAAAAACATTCAGTACTTC.

This clone has just one count. The chain uses TRBV2 and TRBJ1-4; TRBD1 agrees at 8 bases. V trimming: 5 bases; J trimming: 8 bases; junction bases outside the gene matches: 7. This CDR3 has 14 amino acids. The germline V gene has CDR1 SNHLY and CDR2 FYNNEI. The DNA of the CDR3 is TGTGCCAGCAGTCCCGGACAGGGAGGGGAAAAACTGTTTTTT. Its translation: CASSPGQGGEKLFF.

The V gene is TRBV3-1 (or the pseudogene TRBV3-2), the J gene TRBJ2-3, with a possible D match to TRBD1 (6 bases). The CDR3 extends over 15 amino acids. The germline gives CDR1 LGHDT, CDR2 YNNKEL (reference sequence). The V gene lost 4 bases and the J gene lost 2 bases, with 13 bases spanning the gap. The CDR3 DNA sequence: TGTGCCAGCAGCCCTACAGGGCTTTACACAGATACGCAGTATTTT. Amino acids: CASSPTGLYTDTQYF.

Regarding this clone: The same CDR3 also results from other DNA sequences found in this sample. The chain uses TRBV24-1 and TRBJ2-3; D is possibly TRBD2 (6 bases). Trimming pared 3 bases from V and 1 base from J, leaving 10 bases between. Germline CDR1 and CDR2: KGHDR and SFDVKD. CDR3 length: 15 amino acids. The CDR3 reads CATSDPAGGTDTQYF. CDR3 sequence (DNA): TGTGCCACCAGTGATCCAGCGGGCGGCACAGATACGCAGTATTTT.

The chain carries TRBV3-1 (or the pseudogene TRBV3-2) and TRBJ2-7; 8 nucleotides align to TRBD1. The CDR3 covers 13 residues. In germline, CDR1 is LGHDT, CDR2 YNNKEL (reference sequence). The V segment lost 4 bases and the J segment 6 bases; nucleotides outside the gene matches: 5. CDR3 sequence: CASSRTGSGEQYF. The CDR3 DNA is TGTGCCAGCAGCCGGACAGGGTCGGGCGAGCAGTACTTC.

The chain joins TRBV24-1 to TRBJ1-2; 8 bases agree with TRBD1. Germline values: CDR1 KGHDR, CDR2 SFDVKD. Unmatched junction bases numbered 5, after V lost 4 bases and J lost 8 bases. CDR3 length equals 13 residues. CDR3 sequence (DNA): TGTGCCACCAGTGACGACCACAGGGGGGGCTACACCTTC. Residues: CATSDDHRGGYTF.

This chain joins TRBV5-4 and TRBJ1-2; D unresolved. The CDR3 extends over 14 amino acids. Germline CDR1 and CDR2: SGHNT and YYREEE (reference sequence). Trimming stripped 5 bases from V and 8 bases from J, with 19 bases between. DNA for the CDR3: TGTGCCAGCAGTTATCGGACTATCGGCGGAGGCTACACCTTC. This codes for CASSYRTIGGGYTF. Using reference TRBV5-4 and TRBJ1-2 for the parts outside the CDR3, the full variable domain is ETGVTQSPTHLIKTRGQQVTLRCSSQSGHNTVSWYQQALGQGPQFIFQYYREEENGRGNFPPRFSGLQFPNYSSELNVNALELDDSALYLCASSYRTIGGGYTFGSGTRLTVV.

This clone showed up just once. The V and J genes are TRBV21-1 and TRBJ2-5; TRBD2 is the table's D call, not checked against the DNA. TRBV21-1 is shown as a pseudogene. This CDR3 is 18 amino acids long. The CDR3 loop is CASSKRNGGGTDQETQYF. The CDR3 bases are TGTGCCAGCAGCAAAAGGAATGGCGGGGGGACGGACCAAGAGACCCAGTACTTC.

This chain links TRBV13 with TRBJ2-1; 7 nucleotides match TRBD1. Losses at the gene ends were 1 base for V and 8 bases for J; bases not matched to a gene: 2. The CDR3 totals 13 residues. Germline V lookup: CDR1 PRHDT, CDR2 FYEKMQ (reference sequence). CDR3 bases: TGTGCCAGCAGCTTAGCTAGGGGGCATGAGCAGTTCTTC. Translated, it gives CASSLARGHEQFF.

V gene TRBV3-1 (or the pseudogene TRBV3-2) combines with J gene TRBJ2-7; D perhaps matches TRBD1 (7 bases). This CDR3 region has 14 residues. Trimming took off 3 bases at V and 4 bases at J, with 13 bases between the two ends. Germline V gene data show CDR1 as LGHDT and CDR2 as YNNKEL (reference sequence). CDR3 residues: CASSQGAGGYEQYV. The CDR3 DNA follows: TGTGCCAGCAGCCAGGGCGCAGGGGGGTACGAGCAGTACGTC.

CDR3 DNA sequence: TGTGCCAGCAGTAAAAGCATAAGTCCCTACGAGCAGTACGTC. Translating it yields CASSKSISPYEQYV. This chain uses TRBV6-2 or TRBV6-3 with TRBJ2-7; D is unresolved. The CDR3 is 14 amino acids. Germline CDR1 MNHEY, CDR2 SVGEGT. V lost 5 bases and J 2 bases, leaving 13 bases between the germline ends.

The genes are TRBV28 and TRBJ1-2; tentatively, D is TRBD1 (6 bases). The germline CDR1 and CDR2 sequences are MDHEN and SYDVKM. The CDR3 is 12 residues long. V dropped 5 bases and J dropped 6 bases, with 10 bases sitting between them. The CDR3 spells CASSGGADGYTF. DNA for the CDR3: TGTGCCAGCAGTGGGGGGGCGGATGGCTACACCTTC.

The J gene is TRBJ1-1, the V gene TRBV7-2, with 12 bases aligning to TRBD1. CDR1 is SGHTA and CDR2 is FQGNSA in the germline V gene. Trimming at V came to 4 bases and at J to 10 bases, leaving 10 bases not matched to a gene. The CDR3 contains 15 residues. In DNA form, the CDR3 reads TGTGCCAGCAGCTGGAGCCGGGACAGGGGGCAACGAGCTTTCTTT. This codes for CASSWSRDRGQRAFF.

This clone was recorded a few times. The chain links TRBV9 to TRBJ1-2, with TRBD1 as a possible D gene (6 bases). V dropped 0 bases and J dropped 4 bases, with 13 bases sitting between them. Germline V gives CDR1 SGDLS, CDR2 YYNGEE. The CDR3 runs 15 residues. DNA of the CDR3: TGTGCCAGCAGCGTAGGTAAGACAGGAGCCTATGGCTACACCTTC. Protein sequence: CASSVGKTGAYGYTF.

The chain combines TRBV19 with TRBJ1-1, with 7 positions matching TRBD1. The CDR3 extends over 10 amino acids. The V gene's germline CDR1 is LNHDA and CDR2 SQIVND (reference sequence). After removal of 10 bases from V and 10 bases from J, the junction contained 6 bases not matched to a gene. The CDR3 reads CATSDRRAFF. CDR3 DNA sequence: TGTGCCACCTCGGACAGGCGAGCTTTCTTT.

V usage is TRBV15 and J usage is TRBJ2-2, with 7 bases lining up with TRBD1. CDR3 length: 16 residues. Germline loops: CDR1 LNHNV, CDR2 YYDKDF (reference sequence). V was clipped by 0 bases and J by 5 bases; unmatched bases: 6. The CDR3, as DNA: TGTGCCACCAGCAGAGATACAGGGGTTAAAACCGGGGAGCTGTTTTTT. Protein: CATSRDTGVKTGELFF.

The chain combines TRBV4-1 with TRBJ1-1; D uncertain. V lost 4 bases to trimming and J lost 4 bases, with 10 bases between them. Germline CDR1 MGHRA, CDR2 YSYEKL. This CDR3 is 13 amino acids long. CDR3 coding DNA: TGCGCCAGCAGCCGCGGACGGGGCACTGAAGCTTTCTTT. This codes for CASSRGRGTEAFF.

The rearrangement joins TRBV3-1 (or the pseudogene TRBV3-2) to TRBJ2-5; 12 positions match TRBD1. Per germline, CDR1 LGHDT and CDR2 YNNKEL (reference sequence). V lost 4 bases to trimming and J lost 3 bases; unmatched junction nucleotides: 6. CDR3 length equals 16 residues. CDR3 in amino acids: CASSLRDRGRKETQYF. In DNA, the CDR3 is TGTGCCAGCAGCCTACGGGACAGGGGGCGTAAAGAGACCCAGTACTTC.

This chain joins TRBV2 and TRBJ2-7; TRBD1 is a possible D gene (5 bases). This CDR3 has 13 residues. The V end was cut by 6 bases, the J end by 3 bases, with 12 bases between. Per germline, CDR1 SNHLY and CDR2 FYNNEI. The DNA of the CDR3 is TGTGCCAGCAGCCCCAGGGTCTACTACGAGCAGTACGTC. Its translation is CASSPRVYYEQYV.

The chain joins TRBV5-1 to TRBJ1-6; D might be TRBD1 (5 bases). Germline V CDR1 and CDR2: SGHRS, YFSETQ. The CDR3 spans 15 residues. Trimming left V 5 bases short and J 3 bases short, with 12 bases between. The CDR3 reads CASRLRGFYNSPLHF. The DNA for the CDR3 is TGCGCCAGCAGGTTGAGGGGTTTCTATAATTCACCCCTCCACTTT.

The rearrangement joins TRBV3-1 (or the pseudogene TRBV3-2) to TRBJ2-3, with TRBD2 matching 9 bases. The germline V gene has CDR1 LGHDT and CDR2 YNNKEL (reference sequence). With 1 base clipped from V and 1 base from J, the junction kept 3 bases outside the gene matches. The CDR3 contains 16 residues. The CDR3 DNA follows: TGTGCCAGCAGCCAAGTTATAGCGGGGGGCACAGATACGCAGTATTTT. This sequence encodes CASSQVIAGGTDTQYF.

The DNA of the CDR3 is TGTGCCAGCAGCCGGATGGACACCTCACCCCTCCACTTT. It specifies CASSRMDTSPLHF. The chain joins TRBV7-8 to TRBJ1-6, with D perhaps TRBD1 (5 bases). Germline V gene sequence: CDR1 SGHVS, CDR2 FQNEAQ. The CDR3 is 13 amino acids. V was pared by 5 bases and J by 10 bases, with 12 bases between.